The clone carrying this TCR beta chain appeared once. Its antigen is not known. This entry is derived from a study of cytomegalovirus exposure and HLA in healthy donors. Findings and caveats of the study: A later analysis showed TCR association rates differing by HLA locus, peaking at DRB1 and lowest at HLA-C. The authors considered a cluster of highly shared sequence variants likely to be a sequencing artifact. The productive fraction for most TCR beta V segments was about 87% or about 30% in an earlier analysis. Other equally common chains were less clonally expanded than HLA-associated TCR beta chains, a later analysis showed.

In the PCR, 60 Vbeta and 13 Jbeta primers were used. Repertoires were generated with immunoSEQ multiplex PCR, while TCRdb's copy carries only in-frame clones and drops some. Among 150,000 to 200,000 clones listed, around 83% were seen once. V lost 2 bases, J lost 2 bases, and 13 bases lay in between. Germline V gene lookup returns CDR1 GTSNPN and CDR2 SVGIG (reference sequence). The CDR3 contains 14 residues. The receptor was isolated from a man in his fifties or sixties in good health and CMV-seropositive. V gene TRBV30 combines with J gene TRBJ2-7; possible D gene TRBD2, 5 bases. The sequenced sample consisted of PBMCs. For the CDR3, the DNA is TGTGCCTGGAGTTTGAGCAGCGGCCCCTACGAGCAGTACTTC. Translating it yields CAWSLSSGPYEQYF.